Sequencing of this T cell receptor (beta chain) was carried out in a study of shared clonotypes between healthy human individuals. Only Caucasian adults living in Nashville, Tennessee made up the donor group. The study separated CD4+ cells into CD45RA+ naive and CD45RA-negative memory subsets. About this clone itself: The antigen remains undetermined.

V gave up 5 bases and J gave up 6 bases; unmatched junction bases: 10. The CDR3 extends over 14 amino acids. From germline, CDR1 is SGDLS and CDR2 YYNGEE. General study findings and limits: Non-shared clonotypes had lower generation probabilities than clonotypes shared by all four sorted-subset donors. Limited genetic and exposure-history diversity came from having few donors.

Measured with immunoSEQ multiplex PCR; TCRdb has only the in-frame clones, and not every one. The sample carries more than 2 million clones, 95% recorded once. This receptor was identified in a man aged 18 to 30 in good health. The V gene is TRBV9, the J gene TRBJ1-1; 7 bases map to TRBD1. Material: naive CD4+ T cells sorted from blood. Subset reported: CD45RA+ positively selected. The CDR3: CASRGDRDSAEAFF. CDR3 DNA: TGTGCCAGCAGGGGTGACAGGGATTCCGCTGAAGCTTTCTTT.